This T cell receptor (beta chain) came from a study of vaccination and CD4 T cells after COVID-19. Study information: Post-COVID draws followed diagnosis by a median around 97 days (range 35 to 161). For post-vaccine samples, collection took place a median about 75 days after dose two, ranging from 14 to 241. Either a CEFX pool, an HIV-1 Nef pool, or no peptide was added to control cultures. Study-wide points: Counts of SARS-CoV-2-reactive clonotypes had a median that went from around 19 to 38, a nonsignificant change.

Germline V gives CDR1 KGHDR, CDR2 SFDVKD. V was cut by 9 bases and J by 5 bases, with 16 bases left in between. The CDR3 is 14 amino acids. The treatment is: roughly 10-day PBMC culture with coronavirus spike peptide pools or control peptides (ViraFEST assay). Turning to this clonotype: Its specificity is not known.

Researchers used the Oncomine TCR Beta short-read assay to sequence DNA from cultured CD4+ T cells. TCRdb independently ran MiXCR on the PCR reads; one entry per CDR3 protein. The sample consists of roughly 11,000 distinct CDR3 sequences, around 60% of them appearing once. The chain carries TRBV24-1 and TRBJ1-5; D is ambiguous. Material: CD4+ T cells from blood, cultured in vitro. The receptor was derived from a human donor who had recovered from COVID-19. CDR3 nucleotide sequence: TGTGCCACCCAAACAAAACCCAATGATCAGCCCCAGCATTTT. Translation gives CATQTKPNDQPQHF.